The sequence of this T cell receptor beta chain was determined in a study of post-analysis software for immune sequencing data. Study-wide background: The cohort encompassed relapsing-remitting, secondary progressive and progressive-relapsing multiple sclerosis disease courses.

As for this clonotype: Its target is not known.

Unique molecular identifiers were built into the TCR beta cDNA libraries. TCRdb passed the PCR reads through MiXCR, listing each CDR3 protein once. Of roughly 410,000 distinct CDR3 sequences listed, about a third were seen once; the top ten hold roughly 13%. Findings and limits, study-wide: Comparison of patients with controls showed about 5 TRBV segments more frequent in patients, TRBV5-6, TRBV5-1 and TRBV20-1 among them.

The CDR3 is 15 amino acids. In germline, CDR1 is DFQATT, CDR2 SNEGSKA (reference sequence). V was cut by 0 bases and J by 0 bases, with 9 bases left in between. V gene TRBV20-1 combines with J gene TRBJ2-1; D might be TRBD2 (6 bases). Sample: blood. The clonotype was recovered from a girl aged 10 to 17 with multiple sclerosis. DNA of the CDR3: TGCAGTGCTAGAGATCGGGGGACCTCCTACAATGAGCAGTTCTTC. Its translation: CSARDRGTSYNEQFF.